This TCR beta chain derives from a study of OX40 agonist ivuxolimab in advanced cancers. TCRdb's copy holds only in-frame clones and misses some; the assay was immunoSEQ multiplex PCR. The repertoire includes about 100,000 clones, approximately 90% of them detected once, and about 1.2% sits in the top ten. The TCR sequence derives from an adult with an advanced solid tumor such as melanoma, head and neck, liver or kidney cancer. The sample was CD4+ or CD8+ T cells sorted from blood, taken in a trial of the OX40 agonist ivuxolimab.

CDR3 loop: CASSRATSGSNTGELFF. The CDR3 region has the DNA TGTGCCAGCAGTCGTGCGACTAGCGGTTCGAACACCGGGGAGCTGTTTTTT. J is TRBJ2-2 and V is TRBV5-6, with 9 bases aligning to TRBD2. The CDR3 has 17 residues. The V and J ends lost 5 bases and 0 bases, in that order; junction bases with no gene match: 8. From germline, CDR1 is SGHDT and CDR2 YYEEEE.